Presented here are 8 T cell receptor beta chains from one specimen sequenced in a study of T cells after yellow fever vaccination. TCRdb reprocessed the 5' RACE reads via MiXCR and lists one record per CDR3 protein. The sample shows around 610,000 distinct CDR3 sequences, around an eighth of them seen only once. Sequencing was performed on PBMCs, taken on the day of the yellow fever booster vaccination. These receptors originate from a man aged 25 to 45 who received the YFV17D yellow fever vaccine.

The chain has TRBV11-2 and TRBJ2-3; D perhaps matches TRBD1 (6 bases). Trimming cost V 5 bases and J 2 bases, with 23 bases left between them. The CDR3 sequence is 18 residues long. In germline, CDR1 is SGHAT, CDR2 FQNNGV. The CDR3 DNA reads as TGTGCCAGCAGCCCCGTCCCCCTCGGGACAATTACCACAGATACGCAGTATTTT. Residues: CASSPVPLGTITTDTQYF.

The chain combines TRBV7-9 with TRBJ2-7; a possible D gene is TRBD2 (5 bases). This CDR3 spans 15 amino acids. Germline V gene sequence: CDR1 SEHNR, CDR2 FQNEAQ (reference sequence). Trimming took 5 bases from V and 2 from J, leaving 16 bases between them. The CDR3 sequence: CASSREGSSAYEQYF. CDR3 sequence (DNA): TGTGCCAGCAGCCGTGAGGGCAGTTCGGCCTACGAGCAGTACTTC.

This sequence joins TRBV10-3 and TRBJ1-5; D unclear. Germline V gene data show CDR1 as ENHRY and CDR2 as SYGVKD. The CDR3 extends over 12 amino acids. Trimming shortened V by 11 bases and J by 5 bases, and 13 bases separated the two germline ends. The CDR3 DNA reads TGTGCCGCCGCCGACTGGGATCAGCCCCAGCATTTT. It codes for CAAADWDQPQHF.

This clonotype occurred a few times. The chain combines TRBV19 with TRBJ2-7; D is perhaps TRBD2 (5 bases). V lost 5 bases to trimming and J lost 4 bases, with 12 bases between them. The CDR3 covers 13 residues. Germline loops: CDR1 LNHDA, CDR2 SQIVND (reference sequence). The CDR3 nucleotides are TGTGCCAGTAGTGCCGGGATTCGGTACGAGCAGTACTTC. Protein sequence: CASSAGIRYEQYF.

This chain uses TRBV6-1 with TRBJ2-2; D remains ambiguous. CDR3 size: 15 residues. The V and J ends lost 3 bases and 4 bases respectively, with 12 bases between them. Germline V gives CDR1 MNHNS, CDR2 SASEGT. The CDR3 spells CASSDLAIGTGELFF. The CDR3 nucleotides read TGTGCCAGCAGTGATTTAGCCATAGGCACCGGGGAGCTGTTTTTT.

The chain links TRBV12-3 or TRBV12-4 to TRBJ2-1, with 11 bases that match TRBD2. Unmatched junction bases numbered 10, after V lost 5 bases and J lost 4 bases. The CDR3 covers 17 residues. The CDR3 sequence is CASSRAAGTSGYNEQFF. CDR3 DNA sequence: TGTGCCAGCAGTCGCGCCGCCGGGACTAGCGGTTACAATGAGCAGTTCTTC.

The CDR3 here is CASSDSGTEGYTF. In DNA form, the CDR3 reads TGTGCCAGCAGCGACTCAGGGACAGAGGGCTACACCTTC. The chain recombines TRBV12-3 or TRBV12-4 with TRBJ1-2; TRBD1 matches at 7 bases. The CDR3 loop spans 13 amino acids. J gave up 8 bases and V 6 bases, and 9 bases lay outside the gene matches.

This clonotype was picked up a small number of times. The CDR3 loop is CRAVGYEQYF. The CDR3 nucleotides read TGCAGAGCGGTAGGATACGAGCAGTACTTC. J is TRBJ2-7 and V is TRBV20-1; maybe TRBD2 (5 bases). Germline V gives CDR1 DFQATT, CDR2 SNEGSKA (reference sequence). CDR3 size: 10 residues.